A single sample gave rise to the 27 T cell receptor beta chains below, sequenced in a study of Graves' ophthalmopathy and Graves' hyperthyroidism (dated by TCRdb to about 2018). Sequencing relied on an Illumina HiSeq 2000. For repertoire sequencing, the TCR beta CDR3 regions were amplified from RNA transcripts. A first-round RT-PCR used HTBI primers with the Qiagen OneStep RT-PCR kit, followed by a second-round multiplex PCR, size selection and purification. TCRdb itself trimmed the public reads at Q25 with fastp, ran MiXCR and retained productive beta chains. Every entry covers one CDR3 protein and lists the most common genes and DNA from its rows. In all, the sample holds some 400,000 distinct CDR3 sequences, and approximately 16% of those were seen once. 1.6% of the sample comes from the top ten. What was sequenced was peripheral blood. The receptors derive from a woman aged 18-30 years with Graves' ophthalmopathy. Donor details come from another sample of the same person, matched by shared clones.

This clonotype occurred many times. CDR3 in amino acids: CASSKRTGVNSPLHF. The CDR3 DNA is TGTGCCAGCAGCAAACGCACAGGGGTCAATTCACCCCTCCACTTT. The V and J genes are TRBV11-2 and TRBJ1-6; 7 positions agree with TRBD1. J was trimmed by 7 bases and V by 5 bases; bases with no gene match: 8. The CDR3 has 15 residues. Germline V gene lookup returns CDR1 SGHAT and CDR2 FQNNGV.

Many counts were recorded for this clonotype. The chain links TRBV7-2 to TRBJ2-4; 7 bases are shared with TRBD1. CDR1 is SGHTA and CDR2 is FQGNSA in the germline V gene. Trimming took 5 bases from V and 3 from J; bases not matched to a gene: 7. CDR3 length: 15 residues. CDR3 protein: CASSLDRVGKNIQYF. For the CDR3, the DNA is TGTGCCAGCAGCCTAGACAGGGTTGGCAAAAACATTCAGTACTTC.

This clonotype was detected many times. V is TRBV12-3 or TRBV12-4 and J is TRBJ2-7, with 10 bases fitting TRBD1. The length of the CDR3 is 12 residues. Trimming cost V 6 bases and J 7 bases; bases outside gene matches: 3. The CDR3 sequence is CASRGQGREQYF. The CDR3 DNA is TGTGCCAGCAGGGGACAGGGGAGGGAGCAGTACTTC.

This chain links TRBV15 with TRBJ2-7; D is uncertain. Germline CDR1 reads LNHNV; CDR2 reads YYDKDF (reference sequence). This CDR3 is 13 amino acids long. Trimming left V 4 bases short and J 7 bases short, with 14 bases between. CDR3 DNA: TGTGCCACCAGCAACAGTCTTCTCAGGGAGCAGTACTTC. It codes for CATSNSLLREQYF.

This clonotype has a handful of counts. The CDR3 DNA reads TGTGCCAGCAGAGGCCGTCGACAGTACTTC. Residues: CASRGRRQYF. This sequence joins TRBV12-3 or TRBV12-4 and TRBJ2-7; D ambiguous. Trimming took off 6 bases at V and 10 bases at J, with 10 bases between the two ends. The CDR3 has 10 residues.

The J gene is TRBJ1-2, the V gene TRBV12-3 or TRBV12-4; no clear D gene. CDR3 length: 13 residues. Trimming removed 1 base at V and 6 bases at J, with 9 bases between. The CDR3 loop reads CASSLEGYHGYTF. The DNA of the CDR3 is TGTGCCAGCAGTTTAGAAGGGTACCATGGCTACACCTTC.

This clonotype was seen ten or more times. The genes are TRBV28 and TRBJ2-4, with D perhaps TRBD1 (6 bases). Germline V gene lookup returns CDR1 MDHEN and CDR2 SYDVKM. V gave up 6 bases and J gave up 3 bases, with 18 bases separating them. The CDR3 is made up of 16 amino acids. The CDR3 sequence: CASSKGTSDIKNIQYF. In DNA, the CDR3 is TGTGCCAGCAGCAAGGGGACATCCGATATCAAAAACATTCAGTACTTC.

This clonotype was seen many times. V gene TRBV5-6 combines with J gene TRBJ2-2, with D unresolved. The germline V and J ends were trimmed by 4 bases and 5 bases, with 6 bases remaining between them. The CDR3 runs to 12 residues. Germline V lookup: CDR1 SGHDT, CDR2 YYEEEE. DNA of the CDR3: TGTGCCAGCAGCATCAGGACCGGGGAGCTGTTTTTT. Translating gives CASSIRTGELFF.

This clonotype was detected many times. This sequence joins TRBV30 and TRBJ1-1; D unresolved. CDR1 and CDR2 (germline): GTSNPN, SVGIG (reference sequence). The length of the CDR3 is 11 residues. The CDR3 is CSSVQNTEAFF. The CDR3 DNA is TGTTCCTCCGTCCAGAACACTGAAGCTTTCTTT.

This clonotype was counted ten times or more. The chain carries TRBV30 and TRBJ2-5, with 9 bases lining up with TRBD2. The J segment lost 5 bases and the V segment lost 5 bases, leaving 18 bases of the junction unmatched. The germline CDR1 and CDR2 sequences are GTSNPN and SVGIG (reference sequence). This CDR3 is built from 17 residues. CDR3 nucleotide sequence: TGTGCCTGGGACCCCTTCGGCGGGAGGGCCTACAGGGAGACCCAGTACTTC. Translating gives CAWDPFGGRAYRETQYF.

This clonotype was detected ten times or more. The chain has TRBV20-1 and TRBJ2-7; perhaps TRBD2 as D (7 bases). CDR1 DFQATT and CDR2 SNEGSKA come from the germline V gene (reference sequence). Trimming left V 0 bases short and J 4 bases short, with 19 bases between. CDR3 length: 16 amino acids. CDR3: CSAREGLGGGWYEQYF. The CDR3 DNA sequence: TGCAGTGCTAGAGAAGGACTGGGGGGGGGCTGGTACGAGCAGTACTTC.

This clonotype was counted many times. The CDR3 protein is CASSIADGTYEQYF. CDR3 sequence (DNA): TGTGCCAGTAGTATAGCAGACGGAACCTACGAGCAGTACTTC. The chain employs TRBV19 and TRBJ2-7; D is unresolved. V was trimmed by 1 base and J by 2 bases, leaving 9 bases between them. This CDR3 has 14 residues. CDR1 LNHDA and CDR2 SQIVND come from the germline V gene (reference sequence). Supplemented by reference TRBV19 and TRBJ2-7, the full variable domain reads DGGITQSPKYLFRKEGQNVTLSCEQNLNHDAMYWYRQDPGQGLRLIYYSQIVNDFQKGDIAEGYSVSREKKESFPLTVTSAQKNPTAFYLCASSIADGTYEQYFGPGTRLTVT.

The V gene is TRBV28, the J gene TRBJ2-4; 11 bases are shared with TRBD1. V dropped 11 bases and J dropped 1; count of bases not matched to a gene: 7. CDR3 length equals 15 residues. Germline values: CDR1 MDHEN, CDR2 SYDVKM. This chain's CDR3 is CASGTGGVAKNIQYF. The CDR3 DNA reads as TGTGCCTCCGGGACAGGGGGGGTTGCCAAAAACATTCAGTACTTC.

In this sample, this clonotype turned up many times. The chain has TRBV20-1 and TRBJ1-1; 11 positions match TRBD1. The CDR3 is made up of 15 amino acids. V gave up 6 bases and J gave up 2 bases; unmatched junction bases: 8. Germline-derived CDR1 and CDR2 are DFQATT and SNEGSKA (reference sequence). CDR3 nucleotides: TGCAGTGCGAGGACCGGGACAGGGGGTAACACTGAAGCTTTCTTT. Its protein product is CSARTGTGGNTEAFF.

This clonotype was observed at least ten times. This chain links TRBV7-2 with TRBJ2-4; tentative D call: TRBD1 (5 bases). Deletions cut 1 base from V and 6 bases from J, with 7 bases between. CDR1 and CDR2 (germline): SGHTA, FQGNSA. The CDR3 runs 13 residues. In nucleotides, the CDR3 is TGTGCCAGCAGCTTAGACAGGACAAACATTCAGTACTTC. Translating gives CASSLDRTNIQYF.

This clonotype was detected many times. This chain uses TRBV6-2 or TRBV6-3 with TRBJ2-2, with a possible D match to TRBD1 (7 bases). V lost 0 bases and J lost 3, with 17 bases in between. The CDR3 spans 18 residues. CDR1 is MNHEY, CDR2 SVGEGT, per germline. CDR3 loop: CASSYSRRGRGYTGELFF. DNA for the CDR3: TGTGCCAGCAGTTACTCCAGGAGGGGGCGAGGATACACCGGGGAGCTGTTTTTT.

This clonotype showed up just a few times. This sequence joins TRBV6-2 or TRBV6-3 and TRBJ1-1; tentatively, D is TRBD1 (5 bases). The CDR3 loop spans 14 amino acids. With 7 bases removed from V and 1 base from J, the gap between germline ends came to 13 bases. The V gene's germline CDR1 is MNHEY and CDR2 SVGEGT. Here the CDR3 DNA reads TGTGCCAGCAAAACGGGACTACAGAACACTGAAGCTTTCTTT. Translated, it gives CASKTGLQNTEAFF.

This clonotype was observed at least ten times. The chain couples TRBV12-5 to TRBJ1-5, with D tentatively TRBD1 (6 bases). This CDR3 contains 14 residues. Trimming took off 5 bases at V and 5 bases at J, with 13 bases between the two ends. Germline V gene data show CDR1 as LGHNT and CDR2 as FRNRAP. The CDR3 reads CASGVGGSDQPQHF. The CDR3, as DNA: TGTGCTAGTGGTGTGGGGGGCTCTGATCAGCCCCAGCATTTT.

The table lists this clonotype with a few counts. V usage is TRBV30 and J usage is TRBJ1-6; TRBD1 agrees at 10 bases. Trimming removed 5 bases from V and 9 bases from J; junction bases left unmatched: 7. From germline, CDR1 is GTSNPN and CDR2 SVGIG (reference sequence). The CDR3 extends over 14 amino acids. CDR3 in amino acids: CAWGGGQGSSPLHF. For the CDR3, the DNA is TGTGCCTGGGGAGGGGGACAGGGGTCTTCACCCCTCCACTTT. The whole variable domain, filled in from reference TRBV30 and TRBJ1-6, reads SQTIHQWPATLVQPVGSPLSLECTVEGTSNPNLYWYRQAAGRGLQLLFYSVGIGQISSEVPQNLSASRPQDRQFILSSKKLLLSDSGFYLCAWGGGQGSSPLHFGNGTRLTVT.

This clonotype has a handful of counts. A much larger clonotype is one base distant, so this may be a read error. The V call is TRBV6-4, the J call TRBJ1-3, with D perhaps matching TRBD1 (5 bases). The CDR3 is made up of 13 amino acids. Germline lookup yields CDR1 MRHNA and CDR2 SNTAGT. CDR3 sequence reads: CVSPQGGLYTIYF. As DNA, the CDR3 is TGTGTCAGTCCTCAGGGAGGGCTGTACACCATATATTTT.

This clonotype was detected many times. This chain joins TRBV13 and TRBJ1-1; D call uncertain. With 0 bases removed from V and 1 base from J, the gap between germline ends came to 6 bases. This CDR3 contains 14 residues. The germline V gene has CDR1 PRHDT and CDR2 FYEKMQ (reference sequence). CDR3 loop: CASSLGLRNTEAFF. The CDR3 bases are TGTGCCAGCAGCTTAGGCCTCAGGAACACTGAAGCTTTCTTT.

There are many counts of this clonotype. The rearrangement joins TRBV20-1 to TRBJ2-2; D is possibly TRBD1 or TRBD2 (5 bases each). The length of the CDR3 is 18 residues. Per the germline V gene, CDR1 is DFQATT and CDR2 is SNEGSKA (reference sequence). Trimming left V 3 bases short and J 2 bases short, with 22 bases between. In DNA, the CDR3 is TGCAGTGCTAGTCAAGGGACCTTCGGGGTAGCTAACACCGGGGAGCTGTTTTTT. It is translated as CSASQGTFGVANTGELFF.

This chain links TRBV7-6 with TRBJ2-7; possibly TRBD2 for D (5 bases). CDR1 and CDR2 (germline): SGHVS, FNYEAQ. CDR3 length: 14 residues. V lost 5 bases and J lost 1, with 12 bases in between. CDR3 in amino acids: CASSERVQSYEQYF. The CDR3 DNA reads as TGTGCCAGCAGCGAGAGGGTTCAGTCCTACGAGCAGTACTTC.

This clonotype was seen at least ten times. The V and J genes are TRBV6-5 and TRBJ2-2; no clear D gene. The V and J ends lost 0 bases and 3 bases respectively, with 8 bases between them. This CDR3 has 15 residues. Germline V gene data show CDR1 as MNHEY and CDR2 as SVGAGI. For the CDR3, the DNA is TGTGCCAGCAGTTACTCAACAGCATACACCGGGGAGCTGTTTTTT. It codes for CASSYSTAYTGELFF.

Many counts were recorded for this clonotype. The rearrangement uses TRBV6-2 or TRBV6-3 and TRBJ2-5, with TRBD2 identical over 8 bases. CDR1 MNHEY and CDR2 SVGEGT come from the germline V gene. The CDR3 has 16 amino acids. The ends lost 7 bases at V and 1 base at J; junction bases unmatched: 11. This CDR3 is CASINYPTSGQETQYF. In DNA form, the CDR3 reads TGTGCCAGCATCAATTACCCCACTAGCGGCCAAGAGACCCAGTACTTC.

This clonotype was seen many times. V gene TRBV19 combines with J gene TRBJ1-2; 7 bases are shared with TRBD1. V lost 4 bases to trimming and J lost 4 bases; unmatched junction nucleotides: 3. The CDR3 totals 13 residues. Germline V gene sequence: CDR1 LNHDA, CDR2 SQIVND (reference sequence). The CDR3, as DNA: TGTGCCAGTAGTAAGGGACAGTTCTATGGCTACACCTTC. It is translated as CASSKGQFYGYTF.

This clonotype appeared many times. The rearrangement uses TRBV19 and TRBJ1-5, with 9 positions matching TRBD1. V shed 7 bases and J 7 bases; nucleotides not matched to a gene: 11. The germline gives CDR1 LNHDA, CDR2 SQIVND (reference sequence). This CDR3 has 15 amino acids. CDR3 amino acids: CASNIGDRAGQPQHF. DNA of the CDR3: TGTGCCAGTAACATTGGGGACAGGGCAGGACAGCCCCAGCATTTT.